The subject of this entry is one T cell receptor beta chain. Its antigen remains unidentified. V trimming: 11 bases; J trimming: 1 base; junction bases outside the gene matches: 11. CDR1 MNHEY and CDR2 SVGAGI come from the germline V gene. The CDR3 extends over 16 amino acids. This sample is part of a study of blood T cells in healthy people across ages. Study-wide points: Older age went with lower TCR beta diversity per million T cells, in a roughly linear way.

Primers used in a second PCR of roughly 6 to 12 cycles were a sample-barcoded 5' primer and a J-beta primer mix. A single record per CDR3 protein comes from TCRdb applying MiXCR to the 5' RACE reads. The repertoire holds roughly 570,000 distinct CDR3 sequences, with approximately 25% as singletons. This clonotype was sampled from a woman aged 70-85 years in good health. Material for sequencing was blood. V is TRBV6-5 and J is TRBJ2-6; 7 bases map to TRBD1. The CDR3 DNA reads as TGTGCCGCCGGAGTGCTGACAGGGTCTGGGGCCAACGTCCTGACTTTC. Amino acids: CAAGVLTGSGANVLTF.